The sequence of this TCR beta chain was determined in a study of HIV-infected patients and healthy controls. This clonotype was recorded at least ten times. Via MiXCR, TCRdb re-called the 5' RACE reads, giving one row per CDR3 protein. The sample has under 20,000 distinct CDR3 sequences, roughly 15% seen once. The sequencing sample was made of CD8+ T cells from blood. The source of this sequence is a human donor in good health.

The CDR3 sequence: CASSFGGTNTEAFF. CDR3 in DNA: TGTGCCAGCAGCTTTGGGGGCACAAACACTGAAGCTTTCTTT. This chain links TRBV7-9 with TRBJ1-1; maybe TRBD1 (6 bases). The CDR3 consists of 14 residues. V dropped 3 bases and J dropped 2 bases, with 10 bases sitting between them. Per germline, CDR1 SEHNR and CDR2 FQNEAQ (reference sequence).